The 4 T cell receptor beta chains in this list originate from one sample, sequenced in a study of blood T cell repertoires in COVID-19 (dated by TCRdb to the early 2020s). The method behind the library was the immunoSEQ multiplex PCR assay. TCRdb took over this immuneACCESS table, retaining in-frame rearrangements with V and J assigned. Such tables are incomplete; in checked studies, under half of the missing clones stem from an unresolved V gene, and the remainder is unexplained. This sample gives fewer than 500,000 clones in total; roughly 87% of them show up just once. Jointly, the top ten make up under 2.5% of the sample. Sequencing input: PBMCs or T cells enriched from blood (not recorded which). The source is a woman aged 18-29 years with acute COVID-19.

This clone was picked up one time. The genes are TRBV9 and TRBJ2-3; 9 positions agree with TRBD2. The CDR3 runs to 16 residues. Germline assignment: CDR1 SGDLS and CDR2 YYNGEE. V shed 1 base, J shed 3 bases, and the junction held 6 bases outside the gene matches. CDR3 region: CASSVLAGAGTDTQYF. The CDR3 nucleotides read TGTGCCAGCAGCGTATTAGCGGGAGCGGGGACAGATACGCAGTATTTT. Full variable domain (missing parts from reference TRBV9 and TRBJ2-3): DSGVTQTPKHLITATGQRVTLRCSPRSGDLSVYWYQQSLDQGLQFLIQYYNGEERAKGNILERFSAQQFPDLHSELNLSSLELGDSALYFCASSVLAGAGTDTQYFGPGTRLTVL.

The V and J genes are TRBV6-5 and TRBJ2-7; TRBD2 matches at 7 bases. The CDR3 has 14 amino acids. Germline-derived CDR1 and CDR2 are MNHEY and SVGAGI. Trimming at V came to 6 bases and at J to 7 bases, leaving 12 bases not matched to a gene. The CDR3 DNA is TGTGCCAGCAGGGGACTAAGCGTCTCTCGGGAGCAGTACTTC. It specifies CASRGLSVSREQYF.

V usage is TRBV4-1 and J usage is TRBJ2-7; TRBD2 matches at 11 bases. CDR1 is MGHRA, CDR2 YSYEKL, per germline. CDR3 length: 15 residues. V gave up 2 bases and J gave up 4 bases; unmatched junction bases: 4. The CDR3 sequence is CASSQTTSGVYEQYF. The DNA for the CDR3 is TGCGCCAGCAGCCAAACGACTAGCGGGGTTTACGAGCAGTACTTC.

J is TRBJ2-7 and V is TRBV10-2, with 9 bases aligning to TRBD1. This CDR3 is built from 14 residues. Looked up from germline, CDR1 is WSHSY and CDR2 is SAAADI. Trimming took 4 bases from V and 4 from J; bases not matched to a gene: 5. The CDR3: CASSGGQGSYEQYF. The CDR3 region has the DNA TGCGCCAGCAGTGGGGGACAGGGTTCGTACGAGCAGTACTTC.